This T cell receptor delta chain was recovered during a study of gamma-delta chains in newborns, infants, children. At the level of the study: Microbial exposure reportedly drives polyclonal innate γδ T cell expansion after birth.

The CDR3 extends over 20 amino acids. The germline V gene has CDR1 GEAIGNYY and CDR2 EKD. TCRdb reapplied CATT to the reads. This sample has hundreds of delta-chain clones; around 1.5% occur once, and the top ten carry over 25%. This clone was observed a few times. One base separates it from a far larger clone, so it is likely a read error. The chain joins TRDV2 to TRDJ3; 9 positions match TRDD3. The source of this sequence is a child in good health. Sequencing was performed on blood. The CDR3: CACDLVLGDISSWGTRQMFF. The CDR3 coding sequence is TGTGCCTGTGATCTTGTACTGGGGGACATAAGCTCCTGGGGCACCCGACAGATGTTTTTC.